Listed below are T cell receptor beta chains from one sample, sequenced in a study of control samples from healthy donors and cancer patients. The assay was immunoSEQ multiplex PCR, and TCRdb's table has in-frame clones only and misses some. Among 100,000 to 150,000 clones listed, around 93% were seen once. The sequenced sample was blood. These receptors originate from a man aged 18 to 29 in good health. The CDR3 runs from the conserved cysteine through the conserved F or W. A D gene is named only where the DNA matches it firmly. Clone size is not always given. Where it is, it says once, few, many or a class for expanded clones.

TRBD1	.	TRBV6-6	TRBJ2-3	TGTGCCAGCAGCCACGGGACAGGGGGCGCGGGGGATACGCAGTATTTT	CASSHGTGGAGDTQYF
.	.	TRBV2	TRBJ1-2	TGTGCCAGCAGTCAAACCGGGACCGCTATTAACTATGGCTACACCTTC	CASSQTGTAINYGYTF
.	.	TRBV6-1	TRBJ1-4	TGTGCCAGCAGTGAATTCCCCCTCCAGGGGCGTCATGAAAAACTGTTTTTT	CASSEFPLQGRHEKLFF
.	.	TRBV5-1	TRBJ2-3	TGCGCCAGCAGTCTCAGGAGCACAGATACGCAGTATTTT	CASSLRSTDTQYF
.	once	TRBV5-1	TRBJ1-5	TGCGCCAGCCCTGGAGACACCGGCTCAGGGCAGCCCCAGCATTTT	CASPGDTGSGQPQHF
.	.	TRBV4-2	TRBJ1-4	TGTGCCAGCAGCCAAGATATAAGGGCAACTAATGAAAAACTGTTTTTT	CASSQDIRATNEKLFF
TRBD2	.	TRBV27	TRBJ2-3	TGTGCCAGCAGTTCACGACTAGCGGGGACAGATACGCAGTATTTT	CASSSRLAGTDTQYF
.	.	TRBV9	TRBJ2-3	TGTGCCAGCAGCGCCTGGGGGGGGGCAACCACAGATACGCAGTATTTT	CASSAWGGATTDTQYF
.	.	TRBV6-1	TRBJ1-1	TGTGCCAGCAGTGAACCGGACAGACCTAATGAAGCTTTCTTT	CASSEPDRPNEAFF
TRBD1	.	TRBV6-4	TRBJ2-3	TGTGCCAGCAGTGACTCAAGAACGACAGGGTTTCCAGATACGCAGTATTTT	CASSDSRTTGFPDTQYF
.	.	TRBV30	TRBJ1-5	TGTGCCTGGAGTGTACAGAGATATAGCAATCAGCCCCAGCATTTT	CAWSVQRYSNQPQHF
TRBD2	.	TRBV5-4	TRBJ2-7	TGTGCCAGCAGCTCGACTAGCGGGGCTACCTACGAGCAGTACTTC	CASSSTSGATYEQYF
.	.	TRBV11-3	TRBJ1-5	TGTGCCAGCAGCTCGCGAGGGTGGGGCTCGAGGGAAAATCAGCCCCAGCATTTT	CASSSRGWGSRENQPQHF
.	.	TRBV4-1	TRBJ1-1	TGCGCCAGCAGCCAAACAGGGTTGGGGAACACTGAAGCTTTCTTT	CASSQTGLGNTEAFF
TRBD2	.	TRBV5-6	TRBJ2-1	TGTGCCAGCAGCTTGTGGGTGCTAGCGGGGGGGCCGTCCTACAATGAGCAGTTCTTC	CASSLWVLAGGPSYNEQFF
TRBD1	.	TRBV6-5	TRBJ2-5	TGTGCCAGCAGTCTCCGGGACAGACAAGAGACCCAGTACTTC	CASSLRDRQETQYF
TRBD1	once	TRBV14	TRBJ1-5	TGTGCCAGCAGCCAAGATTTGGACAGGGGCGGACAGCCCCAGCATTTT	CASSQDLDRGGQPQHF
.	once	TRBV9	TRBJ2-7	TGTGCCAGCAGCCCGGGATACTACGAGCAGTACTTC	CASSPGYYEQYF
TRBD2	.	TRBV11-2	TRBJ2-5	TGTGCCAGCAGCAGAGACATAAGCGGGGCTCCAGAGACCCAGTACTTC	CASSRDISGAPETQYF
.	.	TRBV6-5	TRBJ2-7	TGTGCGAGCTCGAGGGTGGAAGAGCAGTACTTC	CASSRVEEQYF
TRBD1	.	TRBV29-1	TRBJ2-7	TGCAGCGTGGACAAAACAGGGGGCCCCTCCTACGAGCAGTACTTC	CSVDKTGGPSYEQYF
TRBD2	.	TRBV6-5	TRBJ2-5	TGTGCCAGCAGTCCGGGAGGGACCCAGTACTTC	CASSPGGTQYF
.	.	TRBV7-9	TRBJ1-5	TGTGCCAGCAGCGGACTCGGATCGGGGCCCCAGCATTTT	CASSGLGSGPQHF
.	.	TRBV6-5	TRBJ1-1	TGTGCCAGCAGTTACTCGGTGAACACTGAAGCTTTCTTT	CASSYSVNTEAFF
.	.	TRBV27	TRBJ2-1	TGTGCCGGCACTAAGGGATACGGGGGCCACTACAATGAGCAGTTCTTC	CAGTKGYGGHYNEQFF
TRBD1	.	TRBV5-4	TRBJ2-5	TGTGCCAGCAGGAAAGACAGGGTCGAGGAGACCCAGTACTTC	CASRKDRVEETQYF
TRBD1	.	TRBV6-4	TRBJ2-2	TGTGCCAGCAGTGATGAGGGGACAGGGCTGACCGGGGAGCTGTTTTTT	CASSDEGTGLTGELFF
.	.	TRBV9	TRBJ2-5	TGTGCCAGCAGCGTAGAGACTAGCCAAGAGACCCAGTACTTC	CASSVETSQETQYF
TRBD2	few	TRBV9	TRBJ2-1	TGTGCCAGCAGCGTAGACGGGGGGACCTACAATGAGCAGTTCTTC	CASSVDGGTYNEQFF
.	.	TRBV4-2	TRBJ2-3	TGTGCCAGCAGCCAAGGGGCGAACACAGATACGCAGTATTTT	CASSQGANTDTQYF
.	.	TRBV11-2	TRBJ2-5	TGTGCCAGCAGCCCTTGGACACGGAGACAAGAGACCCAGTACTTC	CASSPWTRRQETQYF
.	few	TRBV13	TRBJ2-7	TGTGCCAGCAGCTTAGCAGGTGGCCTTATCTACGAGCAGTACTTC	CASSLAGGLIYEQYF
TRBD1	.	TRBV6-5	TRBJ1-1	TGTGCCAGCAGTTACGTCGACAGGGGTGAAGCTTTCTTT	CASSYVDRGEAFF
.	.	TRBV3-1/TRBV3-2	TRBJ1-2	TGTGCCAGCAGCCAGGTGAACGGCTACACCTTC	CASSQVNGYTF
TRBD1	.	TRBV5-1	TRBJ1-4	TGCGCCAGCAGCGGACAGGGGACTAATGAAAAACTGTTTTTT	CASSGQGTNEKLFF
.	.	TRBV4-2	TRBJ1-2	TGTGCCAGCAGCCAAGACTCGGTAACGGGTGGCTACACCTTC	CASSQDSVTGGYTF
TRBD1	.	TRBV18	TRBJ1-4	TGTGCCAGCTCATCGACAGGGGCTAATGAAAAACTGTTTTTT	CASSSTGANEKLFF
TRBD1	.	TRBV2	TRBJ2-7	TGTGCCAGCAGTAAGAGGACAGGTTACTACGAGCAGTACTTC	CASSKRTGYYEQYF
TRBD1	.	TRBV7-3	TRBJ1-2	TGTGCCAGCAGCTCGGGACAGGGGGATGGCTACACCTTC	CASSSGQGDGYTF
TRBD2	.	TRBV18	TRBJ2-5	TGTGCCAGCTCACCAGTCCCTCTGCTAGCGGGGGGGCTAGAGACCCAGTACTTC	CASSPVPLLAGGLETQYF
.	few	TRBV11-2	TRBJ2-3	TGTGCCAGCAGCTTAAGTAACGCAGATACGCAGTATTTT	CASSLSNADTQYF
.	.	TRBV5-1	TRBJ2-5	TGCGCCAGCAGCCGGACGGGGTCGAGGGAGACCCAGTACTTC	CASSRTGSRETQYF
TRBD2	.	TRBV5-6	TRBJ2-5	TGTGCCAGCAGCTTGGTAGCGGGGGGGCGAGAGACCCAGTACTTC	CASSLVAGGRETQYF
.	once	TRBV12-3/TRBV12-4	TRBJ1-1	TGTGCCAGCAGTACTGGCCTGGCACGAGCTTTCTTT	CASSTGLARAFF
.	once	TRBV5-6	TRBJ2-3	TGTGCCAGCAGCTTGTTTAGTTGGGGAGATACGCAGTATTTT	CASSLFSWGDTQYF
.	few	TRBV5-5	TRBJ2-7	TGTGCCAGCAGCTTGAGCGGACAGAACTACGAGCAGTACTTC	CASSLSGQNYEQYF
TRBD1	once	TRBV5-1	TRBJ1-1	TGCGCCAGCAGCTTGGATTTCCAGGGGGCGGACACTGAAGCTTTCTTT	CASSLDFQGADTEAFF
TRBD1	once	TRBV29-1	TRBJ1-2	TGCAGCGTCCTGGGACAGGGCCATGGCTACACCTTC	CSVLGQGHGYTF
.	.	TRBV12-3/TRBV12-4	TRBJ1-2	TGTGCCAGCACTAGAAGGACAGAGGGCTACACCTTC	CASTRRTEGYTF
TRBD2	.	TRBV18	TRBJ2-3	TGTGCCAGCTCACCATTAGCGGGGTCGCGCACAGATACGCAGTATTTT	CASSPLAGSRTDTQYF
.	.	TRBV12-3/TRBV12-4	TRBJ2-1	TGTGCCAGCAGTTTCATGAGGGATGAGCAGTTCTTC	CASSFMRDEQFF
TRBD2	.	TRBV6-5	TRBJ2-5	TGTGCCAGCACCGCGGGGGGGTGGTCGGAGACCCAGTACTTC	CASTAGGWSETQYF
.	.	TRBV5-1	TRBJ2-2	TGCGCCAGCAGCTTGGTGGGATACACCGGGGAGCTGTTTTTT	CASSLVGYTGELFF
.	.	TRBV19	TRBJ1-1	TGTGCCAGTAGTATAGACGGGACACCGAACACTGAAGCTTTCTTT	CASSIDGTPNTEAFF
.	.	TRBV11-3	TRBJ1-6	TGTGCCAGCAGCTTACGGTCGCAGAATTCACCCCTCCACTTT	CASSLRSQNSPLHF